This passage covers 6 T cell receptor beta chains from one sample sequenced in a study of response to subunit inactivated influenza vaccine (dated by TCRdb to the late 2010s). The method was RT-PCR. The run used an Illumina HiSeq 2500. Starting from the raw public reads, TCRdb applied fastp trimming at Q25, assembled clones with MiXCR and retained in-frame beta chains. For every CDR3 protein sequence, its rows merge into one entry that carries the most common genes and DNA. A total of around 480,000 distinct CDR3 sequences appear in this sample, about 15% of them only once. The ten most abundant clones make up roughly 3.1% of the sample. This specimen was CD4+ T cells sorted from PBMCs, taken about 23 months after vaccination. These receptor sequences come from a man aged 45-69 years who received an inactivated influenza vaccine. Donor details come from another sample of the same person, matched by shared clones.

CDR3 residues: CAISESPNAQNTEAFF. Here the CDR3 DNA reads TGTGCCATCAGTGAGTCGCCTAATGCCCAGAACACTGAAGCTTTCTTT. The chain couples TRBV10-3 to TRBJ1-1; D remains ambiguous. CDR3 size: 16 residues. CDR1 is ENHRY, CDR2 SYGVKD, per germline. V dropped 0 bases and J dropped 1 base, with 12 bases sitting between them.

The chain uses TRBV29-1 and TRBJ1-1; TRBD1 might be the D (6 bases). Deletions cut 1 base from V and 1 base from J, with 13 bases between. This CDR3 contains 15 residues. CDR1 and CDR2 from the germline V gene are SQVTM and ANQGSEA. The CDR3 DNA reads as TGCAGCGTTGAAGGTGCTTCGGGGGCGAACACTGAAGCTTTCTTT. Protein sequence: CSVEGASGANTEAFF.

The chain links TRBV14 to TRBJ2-4, with TRBD2 matching over 7 bases. Germline loops: CDR1 SGHDN, CDR2 FVKESK. V was pared by 1 base and J by 8 bases, with 8 bases of the junction left unmatched. The CDR3 spans 15 residues. This chain's CDR3 is CASSQGLAPGYIQYF. The CDR3 DNA follows: TGTGCCAGCAGCCAAGGACTAGCCCCCGGGTACATTCAGTACTTC.

The genes are TRBV20-1 and TRBJ2-7; D is uncertain. In germline, CDR1 is DFQATT, CDR2 SNEGSKA (reference sequence). The CDR3 consists of 15 residues. The V end lost 4 bases, the J end lost 0 bases, and 16 bases lay between the germline ends. The CDR3 sequence: CSANTGRKSSYEQYF. The CDR3 DNA sequence: TGCAGTGCTAACACGGGCAGAAAAAGCTCCTACGAGCAGTACTTC.

This clonotype was seen more than once but under ten times. The chain uses TRBV20-1 and TRBJ2-3; 7 positions match TRBD1. V dropped 6 bases and J dropped 1; count of bases not matched to a gene: 10. The germline V gene encodes CDR1 DFQATT and CDR2 SNEGSKA (reference sequence). The CDR3 is made up of 15 amino acids. The CDR3 DNA reads TGCAGTGCCAGTAGCCACAGGGGCCGCACAGATACGCAGTATTTT. Its translation is CSASSHRGRTDTQYF.

This clonotype appeared a few times. The chain links TRBV18 to TRBJ2-5; 12 bases line up with TRBD2. The germline gives CDR1 KGHSH, CDR2 LQKENI. Trimming took 6 bases from V and 0 from J; bases not matched to a gene: 2. CDR3 length equals 15 residues. The CDR3 loop reads CASSGLAGNQETQYF. CDR3 nucleotides: TGTGCCAGCTCCGGACTAGCGGGGAACCAAGAGACCCAGTACTTC.